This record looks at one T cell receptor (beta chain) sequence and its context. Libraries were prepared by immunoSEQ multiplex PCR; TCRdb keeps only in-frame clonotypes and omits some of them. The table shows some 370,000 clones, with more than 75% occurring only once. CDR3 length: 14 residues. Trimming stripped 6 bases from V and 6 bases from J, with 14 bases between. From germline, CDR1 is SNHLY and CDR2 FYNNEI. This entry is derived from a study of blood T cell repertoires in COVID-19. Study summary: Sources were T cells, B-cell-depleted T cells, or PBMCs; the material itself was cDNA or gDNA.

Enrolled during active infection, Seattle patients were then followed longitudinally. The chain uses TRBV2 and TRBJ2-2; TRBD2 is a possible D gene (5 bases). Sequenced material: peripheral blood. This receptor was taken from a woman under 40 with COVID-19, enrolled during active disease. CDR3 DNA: TGTGCCAGCAGCGCTAGCCCCTTCTCCGGGGAGCTGTTTTTT. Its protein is CASSASPFSGELFF.